This T cell receptor beta chain was retrieved from a study of immune cell composition in non-small cell lung cancer (dated by TCRdb to 2017 to 2019). Context from the whole study: Histologic subtype, mainly lung adenocarcinoma or squamous cell carcinoma, was assigned on the basis of H&E together with p63, CK5, Napsin A and TTF-1 immunohistochemistry. Adaptive Biotechnologies TCR-beta sequencing was carried out on a few dozen paired NSCLC tumour and non-adjacent lung specimens, as well as on approximately 26 tumour-only specimens. Several tumour specimens that had TCR-beta data belonged to rare histological subtypes and were left out of the subtype comparisons. Supplementary cohort #1, about eleven lung adenocarcinoma cases, had paired tumour/lung TCR-beta sequencing and TIL populations generated to assess tumour reactivity.

As concerns this clone: It has no known antigen specificity. No quality values exist for individual bases; no much larger clone is one base distant.

Normal lung samples came from the same patient and consisted of non-adjacent lung tissue collected as far from the tumour as possible, at a distance of at least 3 cm. Frozen aliquots of unsorted single-cell suspensions were used for genomic DNA extraction with the QIAamp DNA kit. Tissues were received within 2 hours of resection and were immediately processed into single-cell suspensions. Tissue was broken up mechanically, digested enzymatically with DNase I, collagenase I and hyaluronidase for around 31 minutes at 37 degrees C, and then filtered and RBC-lysed. Findings and caveats that apply to the study as a whole: Nearly half of NSCLC cases had tumour-associated clones >0.5%, with around four fifths of squamous carcinomas showing such clones compared with about 30% of adenocarcinomas. Smoking pack-years did not significantly correlate with tumour TCR-beta clonality. The reactivity cohort contained only 10 or so cases, and the tumour-reactive clones were not shown to have sequences in common with the dominant in vivo tumour-associated clones. Across some 11 adenocarcinoma cases, TIL tumour reactivity correlated strongly with maximal tumour-associated clone frequency but not with overall clonality.

Reading the germline V gene (reference sequence) gives CDR1 MNHEY and CDR2 SMNVEV. The CDR3, from cysteine to phenylalanine, totals 16 residues. This entry keeps only the CDR3 DNA: 48 bases, framed from base 1. Trimming takes 5 bases off V and 4 bases off J; junction bases not matched to a gene: 12. A two-step multiplex PCR amplified TCR-beta CDR3 regions from genomic DNA, and the second step of the PCR added Illumina-compatible adaptors. As a commercial immunoSEQ service, TCR-beta immunosequencing was carried out on an Illumina platform. From the authors' description of their analysis: Repertoires were summarised by productive clonality and by Top 10 Clones, defined as the percentage of T-cell templates derived from the ten most frequent sequences. Productive clonality ranged from 0 to 1, with 1 indicating a monoclonal population. Tumour-associated clones were defined as sequences comprising at least 0.1% of tumour T-cell templates but absent from matched non-adjacent lung, identified via log10 scatter plots. Student's t-tests were used for two-group comparisons, ANOVA was used for stages, and linear regression was used for relationships, with analyses conducted in GraphPad Prism7 and R. What TCRdb holds here is the immuneACCESS table cut down to in-frame rearrangements. Part of the clones is not present; checked against another copy, under half of the missing clones reflect an unresolved V gene, and the others are unexplained. That table supplies the V and J calls and clone size; D and trimming were determined from the DNA. The sample includes some 16,000 clones, with 70% to 80% observed a single time. The ten most abundant clones make up 9% to 10% of the sample.

The same data also contributed to another study, on CD4 T cells in lung cancer. The other study reports the following: The study screened blood T cells of NSCLC patients for responses to candidate mutation-encoded neoepitopes and isolated neoantigen-specific CD4+ T-cell clones and TCRs. A few patients undergoing curative-intent resections for stage I-III non-small cell lung cancer provided the tumor and non-adjacent lung tissue. The patients who underwent resection had lung adenocarcinoma or squamous cell carcinoma, were aged 60 to 69 when blood was donated, and were mostly former smokers. Treatments received by the patients before blood donation included platinum chemotherapy, and some patients received nivolumab or pembrolizumab. Some blood-derived responses might be explained by in vitro priming of naive T cells or cross-reactivity rather than by memory responses to the cancer. Deep sequencing of TCRB was used to follow the frequency of neoantigen-specific clonotypes in tumor resections, non-adjacent lung and cultured T-cell products. The kit provider's software was used to analyze TCRB sequence data, and Fisher's exact test was applied to assess tumor enrichment of clonotype templates.

The sequence was obtained from a human donor with non-small cell lung cancer. This receptor chain uses TRBV27 and TRBJ2-3; TRBD2 fits 7 bases in the junction. The sample was non-adjacent lung tissue. CDR3 loop: CASSLDVGGSADTQYF. The nucleotides read TGTGCCAGCAGTCTAGATGTCGGGGGGAGCGCAGATACGCAGTATTTT.